The clone carrying this T cell receptor beta chain occurred once. Its antigen is still unknown. Clones were read by immunoSEQ multiplex PCR, and TCRdb kept only the in-frame ones, dropping some. Among approximately 460,000 clones listed, about 88% were seen once. Treatment here: 15 to 20 received Ad26.COV2.S at low or high dose, single or two shots; 5 received placebo; per-sample allocation not given. Day 63 following the first vaccine or placebo injection was when the samples were taken. Aged 18-55 years, donor was enrolled in Boston in about 2020. V was pared by 2 bases and J by 4 bases, with 7 bases of the junction left unmatched. This CDR3 contains 15 residues. The germline gives CDR1 KGHSH, CDR2 LQKENI. These data come from a study of Ad26.COV2.S vaccination and SARS-CoV-2 variants. About the research overall: Enrolled in COV1001, the donor was in the Ad26.COV2.S trial arm, which received the vaccine. Ad26.COV2.S was injected intramuscularly once or twice, 56 days apart. Overall study results and limits: Post-vaccination spike-specific CD8+ and CD4+ T cell responses reportedly had substantial breadth.

The source is a person aged 18-60 years who received the Ad26.COV2.S COVID-19 vaccine or a placebo. This chain connects TRBV18 to TRBJ2-5; 7 bases agree with TRBD2. The specimen was peripheral blood, collected in a trial of Ad26.COV2.S vaccine versus placebo. The CDR3 DNA follows: TGTGCCAGCTCACCATCTTTAGTAGCGGGAGAGACCCAGTACTTC. As protein: CASSPSLVAGETQYF.